This TCR beta chain was sequenced during a study of T cell repertoires and HLA-DP antigens. CDR1 is SQVTM and CDR2 is ANQGSEA in the germline V gene. V was pared by 3 bases and J by 1 base, with 8 bases between. The CDR3 loop spans 13 amino acids. Whole-study findings and limits: Sorted CD137+ cells had clonality about 0.4 against both alloantigens, versus roughly 0.04 pre-culture.

Measured with immunoSEQ multiplex PCR; TCRdb has only the in-frame clones, and not every one. This table holds around 100,000 clones, 80% to 95% found once. This clone has more than one count but fewer than ten. Its antigen remains unknown. The sequencing input was CD4+ T cells from PBMCs. The gene calls are TRBV29-1 and TRBJ2-3; a weak D match, TRBD2 (6 bases). This receptor was taken from a woman between 18 and 29 years old in good health and CMV-seronegative. The CDR3 DNA sequence: TGCAGCGTTGATTGGAGGGGCACAGATACGCAGTATTTT. Encoded protein: CSVDWRGTDTQYF.